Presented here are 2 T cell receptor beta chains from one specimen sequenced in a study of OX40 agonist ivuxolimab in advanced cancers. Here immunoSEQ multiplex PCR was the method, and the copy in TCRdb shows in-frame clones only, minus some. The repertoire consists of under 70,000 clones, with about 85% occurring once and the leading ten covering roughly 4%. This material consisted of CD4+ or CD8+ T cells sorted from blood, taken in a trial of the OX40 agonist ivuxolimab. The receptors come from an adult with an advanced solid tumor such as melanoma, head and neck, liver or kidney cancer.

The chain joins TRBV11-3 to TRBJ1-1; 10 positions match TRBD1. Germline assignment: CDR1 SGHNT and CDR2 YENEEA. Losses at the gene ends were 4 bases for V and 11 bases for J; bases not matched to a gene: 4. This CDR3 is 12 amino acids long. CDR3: CASSSGTGVAFF. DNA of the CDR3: TGTGCCAGCAGCTCCGGGACAGGGGTGGCTTTCTTT.

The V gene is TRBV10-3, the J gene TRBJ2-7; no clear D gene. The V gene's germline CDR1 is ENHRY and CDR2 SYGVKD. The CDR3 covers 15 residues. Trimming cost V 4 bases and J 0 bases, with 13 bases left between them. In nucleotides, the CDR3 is TGTGCCATCAGTGGGGTTGACTTTAGCTCCTACGAGCAGTACTTC. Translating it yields CAISGVDFSSYEQYF.